One and the same sample provided the 2 T cell receptor beta chains below, sequenced in a study of blood T cell repertoires in COVID-19. The protocol was immunoSEQ multiplex PCR, while the TCRdb copy is restricted to in-frame clones and leaves out a portion. The sample shows 140,000 to 150,000 clones, less than 90% of them seen only once. The sample comprised peripheral blood. These receptors came from a man aged 30-40 years with COVID-19, enrolled during active disease.

This chain connects TRBV4-3 to TRBJ2-3, with 7 bases that match TRBD1. V trimming: 4 bases; J trimming: 1 base; junction bases outside the gene matches: 5. The CDR3 is 15 amino acids. CDR1 is LGHNA, CDR2 YSLEER, per germline. DNA for the CDR3: TGCGCCAGCAGCCCCACAGGGGACGGCACAGATACGCAGTATTTT. It is translated as CASSPTGDGTDTQYF.

The rearrangement links TRBV19 to TRBJ1-1; 9 bases agree with TRBD1. The germline V gene encodes CDR1 LNHDA and CDR2 SQIVND (reference sequence). After removal of 6 bases from V and 3 bases from J, the junction contained 8 bases not matched to a gene. This CDR3 is 15 amino acids long. The CDR3 DNA reads TGTGCCAGTAGACCTCGGACAGGGGAGGACACTGAAGCTTTCTTT. It encodes CASRPRTGEDTEAFF.